One sample yielded the 5 T cell receptor beta chains listed below, sequenced in a study of shared clonotypes between healthy human individuals. Method: immunoSEQ multiplex PCR; TCRdb's copy keeps in-frame clones and lacks some. The sample holds over a million clones; about 98.5% are singletons and the top ten take roughly 0.35%. Sequenced sample: naive CD4+ T cells sorted from blood. Subset defined: CD45RA+ positively selected. The receptors originated from a man under 40 in good health.

V is TRBV18 and J is TRBJ2-7; D unresolved. Between the trimmed V and J ends, which lost 2 bases and 3 bases, there was a span of 20 bases. Germline loops: CDR1 KGHSH, CDR2 LQKENI. This CDR3 is 17 amino acids long. This chain's CDR3 is CASSPISAPTGVYEQYF. The CDR3 DNA reads as TGTGCCAGCTCACCAATCTCGGCTCCCACTGGGGTCTACGAGCAGTACTTC.

V usage is TRBV9 and J usage is TRBJ2-1; 8 nucleotides agree with TRBD2. The V and J ends lost 3 bases and 0 bases, in that order; junction bases with no gene match: 5. The CDR3 has 16 amino acids. CDR1 is SGDLS, CDR2 YYNGEE, per germline. The CDR3 DNA reads as TGTGCCAGCAGCGGGGGAAGCGGGAGCTCCTACAATGAGCAGTTCTTC. Its translation: CASSGGSGSSYNEQFF.

This clone was detected only once. Other DNA variants within this sample encode the same CDR3. The DNA for the CDR3 is TGCGCCAGCAGTCACAGGGGGAACACCGGGGAGCTGTTTTTT. This gives the protein CASSHRGNTGELFF. This chain uses TRBV5-1 with TRBJ2-2; TRBD1 aligns across 7 bases. Trimming cost V 5 bases and J 1 base; bases outside gene matches: 2. The germline gives CDR1 SGHRS, CDR2 YFSETQ. The CDR3 spans 14 residues. Complete variable domain (other parts from reference TRBV5-1 and TRBJ2-2): KAGVTQTPRYLIKTRGQQVTLSCSPISGHRSVSWYQQTPGQGLQFLFEYFSETQRNKGNFPGRFSGRQFSNSRSEMNVSTLELGDSALYLCASSHRGNTGELFFGEGSRLTVL.

The gene calls are TRBV5-1 and TRBJ2-1, with D perhaps given as TRBD1 or TRBD2 (5 bases each). The CDR3 extends over 19 amino acids. V was shortened by 4 bases and J by 0 bases, with 23 bases between the two germline ends. Germline-derived CDR1 and CDR2 are SGHRS and YFSETQ. The CDR3 region has the DNA TGCGCCAGCAGCCTTGGCAGAGGGGCAGCCTATAGCTCCTACAATGAGCAGTTCTTC. Translation gives CASSLGRGAAYSSYNEQFF.

A remark on this clone: The same CDR3 arises from other DNA sequences in this sample as well. The chain has TRBV25-1 and TRBJ2-7, with D tentatively TRBD1 (6 bases). V was trimmed by 1 base and J by 2 bases, leaving 9 bases between them. The CDR3 is 14 amino acids. Germline V gene lookup returns CDR1 MGHDK and CDR2 SYGVNS. The CDR3 loop reads CASSELGQTYEQYF. The CDR3 DNA sequence: TGTGCCAGCAGTGAATTAGGACAGACCTACGAGCAGTACTTC.